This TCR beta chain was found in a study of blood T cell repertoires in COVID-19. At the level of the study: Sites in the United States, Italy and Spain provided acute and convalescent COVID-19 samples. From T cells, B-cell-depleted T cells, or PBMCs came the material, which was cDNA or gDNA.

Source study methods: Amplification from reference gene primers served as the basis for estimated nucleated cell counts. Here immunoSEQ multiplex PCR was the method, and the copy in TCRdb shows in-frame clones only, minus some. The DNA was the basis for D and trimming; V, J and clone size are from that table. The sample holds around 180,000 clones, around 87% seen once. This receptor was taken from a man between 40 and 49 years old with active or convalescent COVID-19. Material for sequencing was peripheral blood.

CDR3: CASSQGGVHQPQHF. Here the CDR3 DNA reads TGTGCCAGCTCGCAGGGCGGCGTTCATCAGCCCCAGCATTTT. The rearrangement joins TRBV18 to TRBJ1-5; the D gene is possibly TRBD1 (5 bases). The CDR3 spans 14 residues. With 6 bases removed from V and 5 bases from J, the gap between germline ends came to 14 bases. Germline V gene lookup returns CDR1 KGHSH and CDR2 LQKENI. The variable domain in full, completed from reference TRBV18 and TRBJ1-5, reads NAGVMQNPRHLVRRRGQEARLRCSPMKGHSHVYWYRQLPEEGLKFMVYLQKENIIDESGMPKERFSAEFPKEGPSILRIQQVVRGDSAAYFCASSQGGVHQPQHFGDGTRLSIL.